The clone carrying this T cell receptor beta chain was observed a handful of times. This specimen belongs to a study of CD8+CD57+ T cells in acquired aplastic anemia. The sequenced patients had an expansion of CD8+CD57+ cells seen by flow cytometry. Per germline, CDR1 DFQATT and CDR2 SNEGSKA (reference sequence). V was clipped by 6 bases and J by 7 bases; unmatched bases: 11. This CDR3 comprises 13 residues. Both TCR beta VDJ combination and CDR3 sequence profiling were carried out. Genomic DNA was the template for this profiling. TCRdb itself ran the reads through MiXCR, one entry per CDR3 protein. The repertoire consists of approximately 98,000 distinct CDR3 sequences, with about 66% occurring once and the leading ten covering over 55%.

The sample consisted of sorted CD4+, CD8+, or CD8+CD57+ T cells (not recorded which) from PBMCs. The chain couples TRBV20-1 to TRBJ2-5; 7 nucleotides agree with TRBD2. This clonotype was sampled from a human donor with aplastic anemia. The CDR3 nucleotides read TGCAGTGCCAACGTCCCATCGGGGGGGACCCAGTACTTC. Translating gives CSANVPSGGTQYF.